These T cell receptor beta chains were read from a single sample in a study of T-cell reconstitution after alpha-beta-depleted transplantation in children. Each CDR3 protein is one row after TCRdb ran MiXCR on the PCR reads. The sample lists around 50,000 distinct CDR3 sequences, around 56% occurring once. The sample in question was peripheral blood, obtained before TCRalphabeta/CD19-depleted stem cell transplant. The receptors were sampled from a boy in the first two years of life with SCID, due to receive a stem cell transplant. Both conserved end residues are part of each CDR3. Fields, in order: J gene, V gene, clone size, D gene, CDR3 DNA, CDR3 protein. A D gene is named only where the DNA matches it firmly. Size is stated for part of the rows, as once, few or many counts, or as a class when the clone is expanded.

>TRBJ1-5|TRBV6-1|once|.
TGTGCCAGCAGTCGGGGGGGCAATCAGCCCCAGCATTTT
CASSRGGNQPQHF
>TRBJ2-2|TRBV5-4|.|.
TGTGCCAGCAGCACCCCCCTAGCTACCGGGGAGCTGTTTTTT
CASSTPLATGELFF
>TRBJ1-1|TRBV4-2|many|.
TGTGCCAGCAGCCAAGAGGGTGGGGGGTTTTCAGAGGCTTTCTTT
CASSQEGGGFSEAFF
>TRBJ1-2|TRBV4-2|.|.
TGTGCCAGCAGCCAAGGAGGGCTTAATAACTATGGCTACACCTTC
CASSQGGLNNYGYTF
>TRBJ2-3|TRBV10-3|.|TRBD1
TGTGCCATCAGTAGCCGGGACAGGGGGCAAGATACGCAGTATTTT
CAISSRDRGQDTQYF
>TRBJ1-4|TRBV24-1|.|.
TGTGCCACCAGTGCCCCCGAACATCCGGGCGCAACTAATGAAAAACTGTTTTTT
CATSAPEHPGATNEKLFF
>TRBJ2-1|TRBV7-9|few|.
TGTGCCAGCAGCTTAAACGAGGAGCAGTTCTTC
CASSLNEEQFF
>TRBJ1-2|TRBV29-1|once|.
TGCAGCGTTGGTTTAGCCAAGGGCGCGTACTATGGCTACACCTTC
CSVGLAKGAYYGYTF
>TRBJ1-6|TRBV10-3|.|TRBD1
TGTGCCATCAGGGGACAGAGCTCACCCCTCCACTTT
CAIRGQSSPLHF
>TRBJ1-6|TRBV7-6|.|TRBD1
TGTGCCAGCAGCGTTGGGACAGGGGGGCCCGAGCTCTTT
CASSVGTGGPELF
>TRBJ2-3|TRBV11-2|few|TRBD2
TGTGCCAGCAGCTTAGATAGCGGGGGGCCACACACAGATACGCAGTATTTT
CASSLDSGGPHTDTQYF
>TRBJ2-1|TRBV6-1|.|TRBD2
TGTGCCAGCACCACTAGCGGGAGAGGTGAGCAGTTCTTC
CASTTSGRGEQFF
>TRBJ1-5|TRBV7-6|.|TRBD1
TGTGCCAGCAGCTTAGCTCCGGGACAGGTAGCGGATCAGCCCCAGCATTTT
CASSLAPGQVADQPQHF
>TRBJ1-2|TRBV5-5|.|TRBD1
TGTGCCAGCAGCCCCGGGACAGGGCACCTATGGGAAGGCTACACCTTC
CASSPGTGHLWEGYTF
>TRBJ1-5|TRBV6-5|.|.
TGTGCCAGCAGTACTAAGACAGGACGACAGCCCCAGCATTTT
CASSTKTGRQPQHF
>TRBJ2-3|TRBV5-5|few|.
TGTGCCAGCAGCTTGGACTTTGGGGCCACAGATACGCAGTATTTT
CASSLDFGATDTQYF
>TRBJ2-7|TRBV7-2|.|.
TGTGCCAGCAGCTTAGCGATGGCGGACTACGAGCAGTACTTC
CASSLAMADYEQYF
>TRBJ2-7|TRBV5-1|.|.
TGCGCCAGCAGTAAAGGGGCCATATCCTACGAGCAGTACTTC
CASSKGAISYEQYF
>TRBJ2-3|TRBV7-2|.|TRBD1
TGTGCCAGCAGCCTCCTCTCCGGGACAGCACCAGATACGCAGTATTTT
CASSLLSGTAPDTQYF
>TRBJ1-3|TRBV6-2/TRBV6-3|.|.
TGTGCCAGCAGGATTACCACAGTTTCGGACGGAAACACCATATATTTT
CASRITTVSDGNTIYF
>TRBJ1-5|TRBV20-1|few|.
TGCAGTGCCACGTCCCCCGTAGGTCAGCCCCAGCATTTT
CSATSPVGQPQHF
>TRBJ2-7|TRBV20-1|many|.
TGCAGTGCTAGAGATCCGGCTTCCTCCGTCGAGCAGTACTTC
CSARDPASSVEQYF